This T cell receptor (beta chain) was sequenced for a study of blood T cell repertoires in COVID-19. Per the authors' pipeline: Nucleated cell counts were estimated from reference gene primer amplification. This table comes from immunoSEQ multiplex PCR, and its TCRdb copy is limited to in-frame clones, with some not included. V, J and clone size are taken as reported in that table, and D and trimming were inferred from the DNA itself. The table lists roughly 110,000 clones, roughly 80% of them singletons. J gave up 8 bases and V 6 bases, and 10 bases lay outside the gene matches. This CDR3 is 15 amino acids long. In germline, CDR1 is SNHLY, CDR2 FYNNEI.

The clonotype comes from a woman aged 40 to 55 with acute or convalescent COVID-19. The chain carries TRBV2 and TRBJ2-1, with 10 bases identical to TRBD1. Sequences were obtained from peripheral blood. The CDR3 protein is CASRSGTGERDEQFF. CDR3 DNA: TGTGCCAGCAGATCCGGGACAGGGGAACGGGATGAGCAGTTCTTC.